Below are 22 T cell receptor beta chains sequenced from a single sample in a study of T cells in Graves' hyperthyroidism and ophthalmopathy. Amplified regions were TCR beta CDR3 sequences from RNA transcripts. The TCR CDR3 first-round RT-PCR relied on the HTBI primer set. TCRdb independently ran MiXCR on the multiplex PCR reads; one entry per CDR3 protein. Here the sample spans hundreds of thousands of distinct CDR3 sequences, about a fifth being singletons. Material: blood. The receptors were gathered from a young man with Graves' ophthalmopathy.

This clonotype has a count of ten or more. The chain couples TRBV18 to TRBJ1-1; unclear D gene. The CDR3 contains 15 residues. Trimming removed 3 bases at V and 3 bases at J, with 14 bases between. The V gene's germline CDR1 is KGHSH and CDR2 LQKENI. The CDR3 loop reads CASSPIRERDTEAFF. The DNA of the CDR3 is TGTGCCAGCTCACCCATTCGAGAGAGGGACACTGAAGCTTTCTTT.

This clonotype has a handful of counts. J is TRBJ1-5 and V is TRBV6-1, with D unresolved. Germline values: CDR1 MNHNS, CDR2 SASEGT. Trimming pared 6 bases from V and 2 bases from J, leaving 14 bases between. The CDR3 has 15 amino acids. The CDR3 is CASRSDGSGNQPQHF. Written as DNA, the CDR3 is TGTGCCAGCAGATCGGACGGCTCCGGCAATCAGCCCCAGCATTTT.

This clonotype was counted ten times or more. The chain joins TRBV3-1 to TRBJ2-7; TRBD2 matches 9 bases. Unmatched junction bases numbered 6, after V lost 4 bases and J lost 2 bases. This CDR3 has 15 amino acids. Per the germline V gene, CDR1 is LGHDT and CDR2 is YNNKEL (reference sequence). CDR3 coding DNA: TGTGCCAGCAGCCTCGGCGGCGGGAGGGCCTACGAGCAGTACTTC. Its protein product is CASSLGGGRAYEQYF.

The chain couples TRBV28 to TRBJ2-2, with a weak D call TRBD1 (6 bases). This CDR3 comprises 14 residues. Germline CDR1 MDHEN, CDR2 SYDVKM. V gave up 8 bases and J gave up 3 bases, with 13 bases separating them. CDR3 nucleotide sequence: TGTGCCAGCGAGATAGGACAGTACACCGGGGAGCTGTTTTTT. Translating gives CASEIGQYTGELFF.

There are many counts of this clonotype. The CDR3, as DNA: TGTGCCAGCAGTTCCTTACCCGCAGGGGACGGCTACACCTTC. Amino acids: CASSSLPAGDGYTF. The rearrangement uses TRBV12-3 or TRBV12-4 and TRBJ1-2, with a tentative D call TRBD1 (6 bases). The CDR3 spans 14 residues. V was clipped by 4 bases and J by 8 bases, with 17 bases between them.

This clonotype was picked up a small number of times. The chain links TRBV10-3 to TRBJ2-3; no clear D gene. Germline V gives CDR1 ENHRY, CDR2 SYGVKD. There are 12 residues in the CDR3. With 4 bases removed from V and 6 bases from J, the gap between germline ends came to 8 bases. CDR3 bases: TGTGCCATCAGTGGTGGGCCTGATACGCAGTATTTT. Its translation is CAISGGPDTQYF.

CDR3: CASSYSYEDTDTQYF. In DNA form, the CDR3 reads TGTGCCAGCAGTTACTCGTACGAAGACACAGATACGCAGTATTTT. The chain recombines TRBV6-5 with TRBJ2-3; D ambiguous. Germline V CDR1 and CDR2: MNHEY, SVGAGI. The CDR3 length is 15 residues. Trimming left V 0 bases short and J 2 bases short, with 9 bases between.

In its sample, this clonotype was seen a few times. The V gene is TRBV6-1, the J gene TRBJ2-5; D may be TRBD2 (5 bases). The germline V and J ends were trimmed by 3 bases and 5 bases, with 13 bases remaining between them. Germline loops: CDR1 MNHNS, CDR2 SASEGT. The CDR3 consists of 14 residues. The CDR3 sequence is CASSEIGLRETQYF. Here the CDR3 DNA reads TGTGCCAGCAGTGAGATCGGACTTCGGGAGACCCAGTACTTC.

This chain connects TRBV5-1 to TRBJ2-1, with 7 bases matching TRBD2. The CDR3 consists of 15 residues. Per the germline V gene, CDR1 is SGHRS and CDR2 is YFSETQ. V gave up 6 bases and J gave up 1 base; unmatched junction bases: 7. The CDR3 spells CASTSSGKSYNEQFF. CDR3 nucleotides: TGCGCCAGCACCTCGAGCGGGAAATCCTACAATGAGCAGTTCTTC.

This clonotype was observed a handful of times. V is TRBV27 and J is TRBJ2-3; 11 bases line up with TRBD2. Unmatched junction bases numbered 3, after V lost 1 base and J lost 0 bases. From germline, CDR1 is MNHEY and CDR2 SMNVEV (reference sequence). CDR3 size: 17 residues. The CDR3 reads CASSLLRLAGSTDTQYF. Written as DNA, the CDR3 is TGTGCCAGCAGTTTATTGAGACTAGCGGGAAGCACAGATACGCAGTATTTT.

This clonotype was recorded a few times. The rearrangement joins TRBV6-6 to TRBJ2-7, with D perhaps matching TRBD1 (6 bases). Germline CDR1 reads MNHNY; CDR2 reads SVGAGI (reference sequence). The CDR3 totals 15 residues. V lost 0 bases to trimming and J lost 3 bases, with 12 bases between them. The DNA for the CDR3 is TGTGCCAGCAGTTACTCCTCAGGGACACGCTACGAGCAGTACTTC. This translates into CASSYSSGTRYEQYF.

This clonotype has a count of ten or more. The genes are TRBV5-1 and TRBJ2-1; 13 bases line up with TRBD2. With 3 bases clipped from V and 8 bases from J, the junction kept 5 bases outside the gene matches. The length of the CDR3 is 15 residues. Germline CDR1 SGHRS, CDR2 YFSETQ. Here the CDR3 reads CASSWGTSGTDEQFF. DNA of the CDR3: TGCGCCAGCAGCTGGGGGACTAGCGGGACCGATGAGCAGTTCTTC.

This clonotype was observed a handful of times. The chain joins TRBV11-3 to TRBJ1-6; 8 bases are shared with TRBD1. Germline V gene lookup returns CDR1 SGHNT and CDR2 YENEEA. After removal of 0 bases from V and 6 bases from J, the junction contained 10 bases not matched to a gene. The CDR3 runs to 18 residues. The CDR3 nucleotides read TGTGCCAGCAGCTTAGATTCCAGCCCCACAGGGGGTAATTCACCCCTCCACTTT. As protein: CASSLDSSPTGGNSPLHF. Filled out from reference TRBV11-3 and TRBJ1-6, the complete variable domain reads EAGVVQSPRYKIIEKKQPVAFWCNPISGHNTLYWYLQNLGQGPELLIRYENEEAVDDSQLPKDRFSAERLKGVDSTLKIQPAELGDSAVYLCASSLDSSPTGGNSPLHFGNGTRLTVT.

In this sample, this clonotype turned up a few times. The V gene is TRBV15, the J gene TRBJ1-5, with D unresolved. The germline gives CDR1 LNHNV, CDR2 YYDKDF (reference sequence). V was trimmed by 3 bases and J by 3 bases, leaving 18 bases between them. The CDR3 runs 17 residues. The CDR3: CATSSDRYLGSNQPQHF. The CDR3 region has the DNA TGTGCCACCAGCAGCGATCGGTATTTGGGATCCAATCAGCCCCAGCATTTT. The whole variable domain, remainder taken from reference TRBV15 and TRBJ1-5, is DAMVIQNPRYQVTQFGKPVTLSCSQTLNHNVMYWYQQKSSQAPKLLFHYYDKDFNNEADTPDNFQSRRPNTSFCFLDIRSPGLGDTAMYLCATSSDRYLGSNQPQHFGDGTRLSIL.

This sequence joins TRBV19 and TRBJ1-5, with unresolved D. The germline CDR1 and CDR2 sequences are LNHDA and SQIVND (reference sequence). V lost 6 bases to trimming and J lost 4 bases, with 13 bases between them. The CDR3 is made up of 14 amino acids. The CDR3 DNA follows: TGTGCCAGTAGGGTAACGCCGGGGAATCAGCCCCAGCATTTT. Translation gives CASRVTPGNQPQHF.

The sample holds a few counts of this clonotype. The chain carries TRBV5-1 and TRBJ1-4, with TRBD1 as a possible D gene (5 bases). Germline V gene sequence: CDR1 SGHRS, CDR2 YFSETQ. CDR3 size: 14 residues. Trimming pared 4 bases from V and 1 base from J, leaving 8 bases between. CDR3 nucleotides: TGCGCCAGCAGCCACACAGGAACTAATGAAAAACTGTTTTTT. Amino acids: CASSHTGTNEKLFF. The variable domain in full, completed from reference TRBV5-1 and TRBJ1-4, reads KAGVTQTPRYLIKTRGQQVTLSCSPISGHRSVSWYQQTPGQGLQFLFEYFSETQRNKGNFPGRFSGRQFSNSRSEMNVSTLELGDSALYLCASSHTGTNEKLFFGSGTQLSVL.

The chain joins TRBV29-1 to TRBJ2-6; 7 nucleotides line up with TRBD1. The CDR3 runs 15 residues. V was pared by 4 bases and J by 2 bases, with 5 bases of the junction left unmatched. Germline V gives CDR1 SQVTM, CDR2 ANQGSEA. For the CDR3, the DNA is TGCAGCGTTGTGTGGCAGGGGGCTGGGGCCAACGTCCTGACTTTC. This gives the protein CSVVWQGAGANVLTF.

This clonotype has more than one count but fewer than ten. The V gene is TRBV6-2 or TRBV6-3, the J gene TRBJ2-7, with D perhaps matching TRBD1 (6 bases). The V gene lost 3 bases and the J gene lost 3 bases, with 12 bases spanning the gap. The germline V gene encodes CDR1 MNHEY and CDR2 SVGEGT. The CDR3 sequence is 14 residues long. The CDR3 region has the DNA TGTGCCAGCAGTTATGAACAGGGTGGCTACGAGCAGTACTTC. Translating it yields CASSYEQGGYEQYF.

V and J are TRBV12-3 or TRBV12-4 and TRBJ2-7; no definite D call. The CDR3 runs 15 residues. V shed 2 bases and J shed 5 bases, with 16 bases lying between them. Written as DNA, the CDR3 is TGTGCCAGCAGTTTAAACGGCCTCCTCGGCGACGAGCAGTACTTC. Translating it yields CASSLNGLLGDEQYF.

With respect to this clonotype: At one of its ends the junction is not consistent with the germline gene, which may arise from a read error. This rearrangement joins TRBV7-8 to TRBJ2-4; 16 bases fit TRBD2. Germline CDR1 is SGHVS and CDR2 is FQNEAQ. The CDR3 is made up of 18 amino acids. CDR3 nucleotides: TGCGCCAGCAGCTTGGGACTAGCGGGAGGGCAGGCCAAAAACATTCAGTACTTC. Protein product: CASSLGLAGGQAKNIQYF.

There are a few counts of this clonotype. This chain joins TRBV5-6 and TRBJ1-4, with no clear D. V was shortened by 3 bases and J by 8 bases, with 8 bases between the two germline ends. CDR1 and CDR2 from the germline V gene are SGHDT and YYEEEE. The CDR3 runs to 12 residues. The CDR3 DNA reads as TGTGCCAGCAGCTCCGCCCTGGAAAAACTGTTTTTT. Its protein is CASSSALEKLFF.

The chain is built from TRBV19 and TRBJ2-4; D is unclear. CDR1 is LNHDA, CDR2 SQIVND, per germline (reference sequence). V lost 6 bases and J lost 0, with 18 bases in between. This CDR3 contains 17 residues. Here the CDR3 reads CASSLPPQVVAKNIQYF. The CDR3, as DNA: TGTGCCAGTAGCTTGCCGCCTCAAGTGGTAGCCAAAAACATTCAGTACTTC.